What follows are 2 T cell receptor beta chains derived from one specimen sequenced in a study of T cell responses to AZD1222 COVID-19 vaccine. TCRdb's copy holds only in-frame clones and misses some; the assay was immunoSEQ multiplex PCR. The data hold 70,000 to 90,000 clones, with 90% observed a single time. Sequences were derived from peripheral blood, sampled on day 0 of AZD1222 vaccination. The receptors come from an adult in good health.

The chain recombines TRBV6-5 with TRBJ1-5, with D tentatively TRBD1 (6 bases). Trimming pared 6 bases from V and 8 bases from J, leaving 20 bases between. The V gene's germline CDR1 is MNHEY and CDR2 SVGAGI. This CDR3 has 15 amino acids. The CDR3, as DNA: TGTGCCAGCAGCCTCCTCGGGGGGCGGGGAGAGCCCCAGCATTTT. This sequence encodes CASSLLGGRGEPQHF.

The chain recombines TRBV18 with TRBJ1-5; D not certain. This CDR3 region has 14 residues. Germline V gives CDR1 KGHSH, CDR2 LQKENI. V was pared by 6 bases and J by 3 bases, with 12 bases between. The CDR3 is CASSRESDNQPQHF. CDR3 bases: TGTGCCAGCTCCCGGGAGTCGGACAATCAGCCCCAGCATTTT.